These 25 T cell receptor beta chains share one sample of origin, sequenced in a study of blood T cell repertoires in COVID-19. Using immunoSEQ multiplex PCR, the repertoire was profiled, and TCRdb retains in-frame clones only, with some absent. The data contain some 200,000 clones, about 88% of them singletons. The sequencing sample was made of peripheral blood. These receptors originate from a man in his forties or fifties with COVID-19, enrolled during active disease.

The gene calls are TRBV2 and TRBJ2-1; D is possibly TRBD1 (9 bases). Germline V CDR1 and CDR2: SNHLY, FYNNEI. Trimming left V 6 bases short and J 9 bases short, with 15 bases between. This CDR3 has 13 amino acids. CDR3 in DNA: TGTGCCAGCAGACAGGGGGCGGGAGGTGAGCAGTTCTTC. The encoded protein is CASRQGAGGEQFF.

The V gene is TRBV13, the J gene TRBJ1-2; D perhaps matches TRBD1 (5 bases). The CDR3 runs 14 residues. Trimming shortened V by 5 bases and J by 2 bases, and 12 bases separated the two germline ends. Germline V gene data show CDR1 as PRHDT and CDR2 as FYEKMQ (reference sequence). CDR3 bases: TGTGCCAGCAGCCGAGGACACCTGAACTATGGCTACACCTTC. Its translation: CASSRGHLNYGYTF. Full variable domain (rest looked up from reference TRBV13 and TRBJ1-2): AAGVIQSPRHLIKEKRETATLKCYPIPRHDTVYWYQQGPGQDPQFLISFYEKMQSDKGSIPDRFSAQQFSDYHSELNMSSLELGDSALYFCASSRGHLNYGYTFGSGTRLTVV.

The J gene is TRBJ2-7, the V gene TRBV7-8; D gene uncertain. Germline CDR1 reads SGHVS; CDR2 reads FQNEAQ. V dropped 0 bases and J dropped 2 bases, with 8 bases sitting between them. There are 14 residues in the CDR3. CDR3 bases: TGTGCCAGCAGCTTAGCGGTCAGTGCCTACGAGCAGTACTTC. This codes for CASSLAVSAYEQYF.

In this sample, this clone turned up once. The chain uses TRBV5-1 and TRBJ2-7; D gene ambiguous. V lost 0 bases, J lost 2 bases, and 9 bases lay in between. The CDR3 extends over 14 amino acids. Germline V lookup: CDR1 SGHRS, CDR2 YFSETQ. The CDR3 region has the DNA TGCGCCAGCAGCTTGGCGTATTTAACCTACGAGCAGTACTTC. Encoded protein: CASSLAYLTYEQYF. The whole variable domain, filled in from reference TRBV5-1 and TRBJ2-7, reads KAGVTQTPRYLIKTRGQQVTLSCSPISGHRSVSWYQQTPGQGLQFLFEYFSETQRNKGNFPGRFSGRQFSNSRSEMNVSTLELGDSALYLCASSLAYLTYEQYFGPGTRLTVT.

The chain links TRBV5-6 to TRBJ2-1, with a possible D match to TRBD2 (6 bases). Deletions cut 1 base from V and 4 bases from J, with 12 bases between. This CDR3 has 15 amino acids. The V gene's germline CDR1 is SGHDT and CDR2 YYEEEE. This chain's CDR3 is CASSLLAGHYNEQFF. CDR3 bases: TGTGCCAGCAGCTTGCTTGCGGGGCATTACAATGAGCAGTTCTTC.

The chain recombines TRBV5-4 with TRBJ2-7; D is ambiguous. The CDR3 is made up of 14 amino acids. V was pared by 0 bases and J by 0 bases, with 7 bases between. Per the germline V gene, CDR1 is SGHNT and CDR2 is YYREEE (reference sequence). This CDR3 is CASSLGGYSYEQYF. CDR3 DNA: TGTGCCAGCAGCTTGGGCGGCTACTCCTACGAGCAGTACTTC.

The DNA for the CDR3 is TGTGCCAGCAGCCTTCAGACTAGCGGGAGGTTTCATGAGCAGTTCTTC. Encoded protein: CASSLQTSGRFHEQFF. The chain combines TRBV7-3 with TRBJ2-1; 13 bases are a match to TRBD2. Germline CDR1 is SGHTA and CDR2 is FQGTGA. The trim removed 5 bases at V and 8 bases at J, leaving 9 bases unmatched. The CDR3 consists of 16 residues.

The CDR3 loop reads CATSLAGDSYNEQFF. CDR3 sequence (DNA): TGTGCCACCAGCCTAGCGGGAGACTCCTACAATGAGCAGTTCTTC. The rearrangement links TRBV15 to TRBJ2-1; 10 bases line up with TRBD2. Per the germline V gene, CDR1 is LNHNV and CDR2 is YYDKDF (reference sequence). CDR3 length equals 15 residues. With V trimmed by 5 bases and J by 0 bases, 1 base remained unmatched.

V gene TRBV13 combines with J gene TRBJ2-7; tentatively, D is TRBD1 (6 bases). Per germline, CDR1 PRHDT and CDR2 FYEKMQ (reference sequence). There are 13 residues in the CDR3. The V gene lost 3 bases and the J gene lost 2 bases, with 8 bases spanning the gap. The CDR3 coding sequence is TGTGCCAGCAGCTTTCAGGGGACCTACGAGCAGTACTTC. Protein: CASSFQGTYEQYF.

The CDR3, as DNA: TGTGCCTGGAGTGTAGGAGGGAGTGGGCTCTGGAATGAGCAGTTCTTC. It is translated as CAWSVGGSGLWNEQFF. V gene TRBV30 combines with J gene TRBJ2-1; D may be TRBD2 (6 bases). V was pared by 0 bases and J by 7 bases, with 19 bases between. The CDR3 is 16 residues long. CDR1 is GTSNPN, CDR2 SVGIG, per germline (reference sequence).

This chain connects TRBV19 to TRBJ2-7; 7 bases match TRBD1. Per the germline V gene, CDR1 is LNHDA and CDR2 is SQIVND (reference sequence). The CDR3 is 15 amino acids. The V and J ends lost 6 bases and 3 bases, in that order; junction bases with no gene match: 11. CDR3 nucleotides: TGTGCCAGTAGCAAAATACTTCGGGACAGCTACGAGCAGTACTTC. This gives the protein CASSKILRDSYEQYF.

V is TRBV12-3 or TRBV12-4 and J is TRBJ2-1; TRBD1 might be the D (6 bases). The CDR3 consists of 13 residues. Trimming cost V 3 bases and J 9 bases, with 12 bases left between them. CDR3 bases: TGTGCCAGCAGTTTTGCAGGGGCAGGTGAGCAGTTCTTC. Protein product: CASSFAGAGEQFF.

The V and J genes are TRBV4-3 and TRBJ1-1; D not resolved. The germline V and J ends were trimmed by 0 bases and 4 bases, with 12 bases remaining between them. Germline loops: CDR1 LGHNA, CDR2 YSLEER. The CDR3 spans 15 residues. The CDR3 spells CASSQDSRVATEAFF. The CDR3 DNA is TGCGCCAGCAGCCAAGATTCGCGGGTGGCCACTGAAGCTTTCTTT.

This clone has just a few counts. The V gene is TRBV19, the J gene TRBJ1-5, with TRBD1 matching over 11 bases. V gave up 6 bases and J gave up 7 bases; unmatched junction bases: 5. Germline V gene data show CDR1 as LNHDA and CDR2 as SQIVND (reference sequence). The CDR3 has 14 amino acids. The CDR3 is CASSPGQGGQPQHF. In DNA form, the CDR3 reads TGTGCCAGTAGCCCGGGACAGGGGGGACAGCCCCAGCATTTT.

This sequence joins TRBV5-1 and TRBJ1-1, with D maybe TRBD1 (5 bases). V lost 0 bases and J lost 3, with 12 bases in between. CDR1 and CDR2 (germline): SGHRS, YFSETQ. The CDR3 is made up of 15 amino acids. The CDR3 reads CASSLAGDSDTEAFF. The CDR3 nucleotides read TGCGCCAGCAGCTTGGCCGGGGACTCCGACACTGAAGCTTTCTTT.

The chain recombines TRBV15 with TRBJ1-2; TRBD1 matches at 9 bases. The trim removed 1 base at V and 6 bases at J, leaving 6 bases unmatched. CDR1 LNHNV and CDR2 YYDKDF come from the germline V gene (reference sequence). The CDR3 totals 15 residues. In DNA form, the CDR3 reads TGTGCCACCAGCAGAGTTCTAGGGACAGGGAATGGCTACACCTTC. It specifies CATSRVLGTGNGYTF.

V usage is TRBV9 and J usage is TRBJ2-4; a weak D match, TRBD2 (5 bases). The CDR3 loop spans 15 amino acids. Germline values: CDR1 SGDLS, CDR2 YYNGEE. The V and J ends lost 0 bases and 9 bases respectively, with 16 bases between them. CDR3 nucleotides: TGTGCCAGCAGCGTAGGAGGAGTCCAGGCGGGCATTCAGTACTTC. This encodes CASSVGGVQAGIQYF.

The CDR3 protein is CASSTPRGKDYGYTF. CDR3 coding DNA: TGTGCCAGCAGTACCCCGAGGGGGAAAGACTATGGCTACACCTTC. V is TRBV28 and J is TRBJ1-2, with a tentative D call TRBD1 (6 bases). V was trimmed by 5 bases and J by 3 bases, leaving 16 bases between them. This CDR3 is built from 15 residues. Germline V CDR1 and CDR2: MDHEN, SYDVKM.

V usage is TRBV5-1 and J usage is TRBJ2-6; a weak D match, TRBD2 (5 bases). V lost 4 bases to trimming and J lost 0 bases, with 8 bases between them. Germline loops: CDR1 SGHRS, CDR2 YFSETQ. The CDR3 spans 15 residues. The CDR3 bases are TGCGCCAGCAGCCCGGGGAGCTCTGGGGCCAACGTCCTGACTTTC. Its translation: CASSPGSSGANVLTF.

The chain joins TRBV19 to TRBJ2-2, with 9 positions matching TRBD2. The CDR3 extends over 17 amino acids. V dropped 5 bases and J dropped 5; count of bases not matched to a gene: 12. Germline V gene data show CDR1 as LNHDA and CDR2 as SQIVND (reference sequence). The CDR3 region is CASSVLLAAGGTGELFF. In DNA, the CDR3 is TGTGCCAGTAGTGTCCTCCTGGCGGCGGGAGGGACCGGGGAGCTGTTTTTT.

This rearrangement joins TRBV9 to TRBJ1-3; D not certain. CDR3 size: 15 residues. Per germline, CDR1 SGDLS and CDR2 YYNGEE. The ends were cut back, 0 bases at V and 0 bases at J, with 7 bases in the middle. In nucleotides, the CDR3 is TGTGCCAGCAGCGTAGGACTGAGCTCTGGAAACACCATATATTTT. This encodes CASSVGLSSGNTIYF.

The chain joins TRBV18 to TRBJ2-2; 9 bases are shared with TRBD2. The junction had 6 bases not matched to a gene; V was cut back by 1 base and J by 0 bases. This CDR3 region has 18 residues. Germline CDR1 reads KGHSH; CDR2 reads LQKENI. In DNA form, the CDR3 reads TGTGCCAGCTCACCACTAACCCCTAGCGGGGCGAACACCGGGGAGCTGTTTTTT. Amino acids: CASSPLTPSGANTGELFF. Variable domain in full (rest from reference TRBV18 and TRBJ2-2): NAGVMQNPRHLVRRRGQEARLRCSPMKGHSHVYWYRQLPEEGLKFMVYLQKENIIDESGMPKERFSAEFPKEGPSILRIQQVVRGDSAAYFCASSPLTPSGANTGELFFGEGSRLTVL.

In DNA, the CDR3 is TGCGCCAGCAGCGCAGACAGCGCTGGCTACACCTTC. Translating gives CASSADSAGYTF. This chain uses TRBV5-1 with TRBJ1-2, with a tentative D call TRBD1 (5 bases). Per germline, CDR1 SGHRS and CDR2 YFSETQ. The CDR3 contains 12 residues. Trimming pared 4 bases from V and 7 bases from J, leaving 11 bases between.

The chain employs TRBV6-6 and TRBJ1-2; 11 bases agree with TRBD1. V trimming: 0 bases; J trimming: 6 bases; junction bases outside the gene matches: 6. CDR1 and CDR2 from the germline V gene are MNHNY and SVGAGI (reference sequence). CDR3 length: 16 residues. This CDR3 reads CASSYSSGTGGDGYTF. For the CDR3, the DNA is TGTGCCAGCAGTTACTCGAGCGGGACAGGGGGGGATGGCTACACCTTC.

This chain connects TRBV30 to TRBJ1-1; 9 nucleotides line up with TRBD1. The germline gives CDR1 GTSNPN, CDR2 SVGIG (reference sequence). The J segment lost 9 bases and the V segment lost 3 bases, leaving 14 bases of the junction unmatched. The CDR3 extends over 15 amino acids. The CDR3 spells CAWSLYRDRVGKAFF. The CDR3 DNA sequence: TGTGCCTGGAGCTTATACCGGGACAGGGTTGGAAAAGCTTTCTTT.